This T cell receptor (beta chain) comes out of a study of OX40 agonist ivuxolimab in advanced cancers. The CDR3 covers 13 residues. Trimming shortened V by 1 base and J by 3 bases, and 5 bases separated the two germline ends. Germline CDR1 is MNHEY and CDR2 is SVGAGI. The data were produced by immunoSEQ multiplex PCR, yet TCRdb's version contains in-frame clones alone and is incomplete. The sample includes some 8,800 clones, approximately 91% of them seen just once. Remarks on this clone: Its antigen is not known.

Findings and caveats of the study: Clonal expansion among partial responders at 0.1-3.0 mg/kg ranked near the lowest. More expanded clones were found, on average, in CD8+ than in CD4+ T cells.

The genes are TRBV6-5 and TRBJ2-3; D is uncertain. Sequencing used CD4+ or CD8+ T cells sorted from blood, obtained in a trial of the OX40 agonist ivuxolimab. This TCR was recovered from an adult with an advanced solid tumor such as melanoma, head and neck, liver or kidney cancer. The DNA for the CDR3 is TGTGCCAGCAGTTACTTCGGTACAGATACGCAGTATTTT. Amino acid sequence: CASSYFGTDTQYF.